Following are 26 T cell receptor beta chains from one sample sequenced in a study of blood T cell repertoires in COVID-19. TCRdb keeps only in-frame clones here, not all; method: immunoSEQ multiplex PCR. The sample lists about 400,000 clones; about 87% were seen once. Sequenced sample: PBMCs or T cells enriched from blood (not recorded which). Receptor source: a woman between 50 and 59 years old who had recovered from COVID-19.

This chain links TRBV5-4 with TRBJ2-1; possibly TRBD1 for D (6 bases). The germline CDR1 and CDR2 sequences are SGHNT and YYREEE (reference sequence). The CDR3 loop spans 15 amino acids. V lost 4 bases and J 7 bases, leaving 18 bases between the germline ends. CDR3 protein: CASSPPGRGRNEQFF. CDR3 coding DNA: TGTGCCAGCAGCCCCCCGGGCAGGGGAAGGAATGAGCAGTTCTTC.

In nucleotides, the CDR3 is TGTGCCAGCAGCGCCCGGGGGGCCCTAGATACGCAGTATTTT. Amino acid sequence: CASSARGALDTQYF. This rearrangement joins TRBV4-2 to TRBJ2-3; a possible D gene is TRBD2 (7 bases). This CDR3 comprises 14 residues. V was clipped by 5 bases and J by 5 bases, with 14 bases between them. Germline V gene data show CDR1 as LGHNA and CDR2 as YNFKEQ.

The genes are TRBV7-9 and TRBJ1-1; D remains unclear. The CDR3 extends over 15 amino acids. V lost 1 base and J lost 4, with 13 bases in between. Per germline, CDR1 SEHNR and CDR2 FQNEAQ (reference sequence). CDR3: CASSLGISEITEAFF. The CDR3 DNA reads as TGTGCCAGCAGCTTAGGGATCAGCGAAATCACTGAAGCTTTCTTT.

This clone has more than one count but fewer than ten. The V call is TRBV7-4, the J call TRBJ1-2, with 7 bases matching TRBD1. Germline loops: CDR1 SGHVT, CDR2 SQSDAQ. The CDR3 loop spans 16 amino acids. The ends lost 1 base at V and 5 bases at J; junction bases unmatched: 10. CDR3 in amino acids: CASSLVPPRGEYGYTF. The CDR3 DNA sequence: TGTGCCAGCAGCTTAGTACCTCCCAGGGGGGAATATGGCTACACCTTC.

The CDR3 DNA sequence: TGTGCCAGCAGTCCTTCTAGCGGGGGGATCAATGAGCAGTTCTTC. Amino acids: CASSPSSGGINEQFF. The chain has TRBV6-6 and TRBJ2-1; 11 bases match TRBD2. This CDR3 contains 15 residues. The germline V gene encodes CDR1 MNHNY and CDR2 SVGAGI (reference sequence). Germline trimming cut 5 bases from V and 6 bases from J; bases unmatched to any gene: 6.

The DNA of the CDR3 is TGCGCCAGCAGCCAAGATCCCGGGACAGGGGGAGAAGCTTTCTTT. Translated: CASSQDPGTGGEAFF. The chain has TRBV4-3 and TRBJ1-1, with TRBD1 matching 11 bases. The V segment lost 0 bases and the J segment 8 bases; nucleotides outside the gene matches: 5. Germline V gene sequence: CDR1 LGHNA, CDR2 YSLEER. CDR3 size: 15 residues.

The CDR3: CASGWWGDGQGETQYF. The DNA of the CDR3 is TGTGCTAGTGGTTGGTGGGGGGATGGACAGGGAGAGACCCAGTACTTC. The chain links TRBV12-5 to TRBJ2-5, with TRBD1 matching 8 bases. The CDR3 loop spans 16 amino acids. Germline CDR1 and CDR2: LGHNT and FRNRAP. Germline trimming cut 4 bases from V and 4 bases from J; bases unmatched to any gene: 11.

This chain connects TRBV2 to TRBJ2-2; TRBD1 aligns across 9 bases. The V segment lost 6 bases and the J segment 3 bases; nucleotides outside the gene matches: 5. CDR3 length: 15 amino acids. The V gene's germline CDR1 is SNHLY and CDR2 FYNNEI. CDR3 amino acids: CASRGQGPDTGELFF. CDR3 sequence (DNA): TGTGCCAGCAGGGGACAGGGACCCGACACCGGGGAGCTGTTTTTT.

The V gene is TRBV30, the J gene TRBJ2-7, with a possible D match to TRBD1 (6 bases). V gave up 7 bases and J gave up 7 bases, with 17 bases separating them. This CDR3 region has 12 residues. Germline V CDR1 and CDR2: GTSNPN, SVGIG (reference sequence). As DNA, the CDR3 is TGTGCCTTCGCCAGACAGGCTCCGGAGCAGTACTTC. It codes for CAFARQAPEQYF.

The gene calls are TRBV7-2 and TRBJ1-5; D remains unclear. From germline, CDR1 is SGHTA and CDR2 FQGNSA. V was pared by 7 bases and J by 0 bases, with 7 bases between. The CDR3 runs to 13 residues. The CDR3 coding sequence is TGTGCCAGCAAGAGAGATAGCAATCAGCCCCAGCATTTT. The encoded protein is CASKRDSNQPQHF.

This clone occurred a few times. This chain links TRBV28 with TRBJ1-1; 7 bases line up with TRBD1. Germline V CDR1 and CDR2: MDHEN, SYDVKM. There are 13 residues in the CDR3. Losses at the gene ends were 3 bases for V and 7 bases for J; bases not matched to a gene: 5. This CDR3 is CASSFPQGVEAFF. Written as DNA, the CDR3 is TGTGCCAGCAGTTTTCCCCAGGGGGTTGAAGCTTTCTTT.

CDR3 region: CASSQESGPNNEQFF. The CDR3 region has the DNA TGCGCCAGCAGCCAAGAATCGGGTCCGAACAATGAGCAGTTCTTC. The chain carries TRBV4-1 and TRBJ2-1; D not resolved. Germline-derived CDR1 and CDR2 are MGHRA and YSYEKL. Trimming took 0 bases from V and 5 from J, leaving 11 bases between them. The CDR3 consists of 15 residues.

The chain combines TRBV18 with TRBJ1-5; no clear D gene. Germline CDR1 is KGHSH and CDR2 is LQKENI. V was clipped by 3 bases and J by 2 bases, with 17 bases between them. This CDR3 is built from 17 residues. The CDR3 region is CASSPQSAFVGNQPQHF. The CDR3 nucleotides read TGTGCCAGCTCACCCCAAAGCGCGTTTGTGGGCAATCAGCCCCAGCATTTT.

The count of this clone is one. The V gene is TRBV9, the J gene TRBJ1-5; 7 positions match TRBD1. The CDR3 is 15 residues long. CDR1 is SGDLS, CDR2 YYNGEE, per germline. V was pared by 3 bases and J by 9 bases, with 12 bases of the junction left unmatched. The CDR3 reads CASSARGDGIGPQHF. The CDR3 bases are TGTGCCAGCAGCGCCAGGGGGGATGGGATCGGGCCCCAGCATTTT.

This chain uses TRBV19 with TRBJ1-3; D is possibly TRBD1 (5 bases). This CDR3 comprises 11 residues. Trimming left V 10 bases short and J 2 bases short, with 6 bases between. Germline CDR1 reads LNHDA; CDR2 reads SQIVND (reference sequence). CDR3 DNA: TGTGCCACAGGGCCTGGAAACACCATATATTTT. This gives the protein CATGPGNTIYF. Combining the CDR3 with reference TRBV19 and TRBJ1-3 gives the whole variable domain DGGITQSPKYLFRKEGQNVTLSCEQNLNHDAMYWYRQDPGQGLRLIYYSQIVNDFQKGDIAEGYSVSREKKESFPLTVTSAQKNPTAFYLCATGPGNTIYFGEGSWLTVV.

The sample holds a few counts of this clone. This sequence joins TRBV12-3 or TRBV12-4 and TRBJ1-5; D gene unclear. The germline V and J ends were trimmed by 5 bases and 9 bases, with 8 bases remaining between them. The CDR3 length is 11 residues. Here the CDR3 reads CASSQRGPQHF. The CDR3 coding sequence is TGTGCCAGCAGTCAGCGGGGGCCCCAGCATTTT.

The chain combines TRBV4-3 with TRBJ2-2, with 7 bases matching TRBD1. Trimming removed 3 bases from V and 9 bases from J; junction bases left unmatched: 7. Per germline, CDR1 LGHNA and CDR2 YSLEER. CDR3 size: 14 residues. In DNA, the CDR3 is TGCGCCAGCAGCCACCAGACAGGGTTTAGGGAGCTGTTTTTT. Translating it yields CASSHQTGFRELFF.

This clone occurred once. The chain employs TRBV18 and TRBJ1-2, with no clear D. CDR3 length: 12 amino acids. Germline values: CDR1 KGHSH, CDR2 LQKENI. V was pared by 5 bases and J by 1 base, with 5 bases between. This CDR3 is CASSEDNYGYTF. CDR3 in DNA: TGTGCCAGCTCAGAGGATAACTATGGCTACACCTTC.

The chain uses TRBV27 and TRBJ2-5, with TRBD1 matching 7 bases. With 5 bases clipped from V and 7 bases from J, the junction kept 4 bases outside the gene matches. The CDR3 loop spans 12 amino acids. Germline CDR1 is MNHEY and CDR2 is SMNVEV (reference sequence). The CDR3 sequence is CASSPQGWTQYF. DNA for the CDR3: TGTGCCAGCAGTCCACAGGGGTGGACCCAGTACTTC.

This chain uses TRBV19 with TRBJ1-1, with D unclear. Germline V gene sequence: CDR1 LNHDA, CDR2 SQIVND (reference sequence). This CDR3 is 11 amino acids long. V was pared by 6 bases and J by 2 bases, with 4 bases between. DNA of the CDR3: TGTGCCAGTAGGCGTAACACTGAAGCTTTCTTT. Residues: CASRRNTEAFF.

This clone was recorded only once. The chain couples TRBV7-9 to TRBJ2-3; D is ambiguous. Trimming took 5 bases from V and 6 from J, leaving 9 bases between them. The CDR3 totals 12 residues. Germline CDR1 reads SEHNR; CDR2 reads FQNEAQ (reference sequence). The DNA for the CDR3 is TGTGCCAGCAGCCCATCTAGGGATACGCAGTATTTT. It yields the protein CASSPSRDTQYF.

The rearrangement uses TRBV2 and TRBJ1-1; D remains ambiguous. Germline V gene data show CDR1 as SNHLY and CDR2 as FYNNEI. V was pared by 1 base and J by 5 bases, with 8 bases between. The CDR3 has 13 residues. The CDR3 reads CASSEGRGTEAFF. CDR3 DNA sequence: TGTGCCAGCAGTGAAGGTCGGGGAACTGAAGCTTTCTTT.

V usage is TRBV7-9 and J usage is TRBJ2-3; D is possibly TRBD1 (6 bases). The ends were cut back, 5 bases at V and 0 bases at J, with 9 bases in the middle. The germline V gene has CDR1 SEHNR and CDR2 FQNEAQ (reference sequence). The CDR3 totals 14 residues. Here the CDR3 DNA reads TGTGCCAGCAGCCTTAGGGGGAGCACAGATACGCAGTATTTT. Translating it yields CASSLRGSTDTQYF.

V is TRBV7-2 and J is TRBJ1-2; D not certain. Germline V gives CDR1 SGHTA, CDR2 FQGNSA. This CDR3 contains 13 residues. Trimming shortened V by 1 base and J by 8 bases, and 11 bases separated the two germline ends. The CDR3 DNA reads TGTGCCAGCAGCTTAGAACTCGTCTACGGCTACACCTTC. Amino acids: CASSLELVYGYTF.

The chain joins TRBV15 to TRBJ2-3, with a weak D call TRBD1 (5 bases). CDR3 length equals 14 residues. Germline V gene lookup returns CDR1 LNHNV and CDR2 YYDKDF (reference sequence). Trimming took off 3 bases at V and 4 bases at J, with 11 bases between the two ends. The CDR3 sequence: CATSSRGTPDTQYF. The CDR3 bases are TGTGCCACCAGCAGTAGGGGTACCCCAGATACGCAGTATTTT. Filled out from reference TRBV15 and TRBJ2-3, the complete variable domain reads DAMVIQNPRYQVTQFGKPVTLSCSQTLNHNVMYWYQQKSSQAPKLLFHYYDKDFNNEADTPDNFQSRRPNTSFCFLDIRSPGLGDTAMYLCATSSRGTPDTQYFGPGTRLTVL.

This chain connects TRBV15 to TRBJ2-1; D uncertain. V lost 1 base and J 10 bases, leaving 8 bases between the germline ends. This CDR3 comprises 12 residues. The germline gives CDR1 LNHNV, CDR2 YYDKDF (reference sequence). The CDR3 here is CATSRVVEEQFF. In nucleotides, the CDR3 is TGTGCCACCAGCAGAGTGGTAGAAGAGCAGTTCTTC. Together with reference TRBV15 and TRBJ2-1, the CDR3 gives the full variable domain: DAMVIQNPRYQVTQFGKPVTLSCSQTLNHNVMYWYQQKSSQAPKLLFHYYDKDFNNEADTPDNFQSRRPNTSFCFLDIRSPGLGDTAMYLCATSRVVEEQFFGPGTRLTVL.